Sequencing of this T cell receptor (beta chain) was carried out in a study of blood T cells in healthy people across ages. The table lists this clonotype with a few counts. Its antigen remains unknown. Study findings and constraints: Age brought a roughly linear fall in TCR beta diversity measured per million T cells. It was not known whether donors were CMV positive (a possible confounder of expanded clonotype changes).

Then a second PCR, running roughly 7 to 11 cycles, was carried out with a sample-barcoded 5' primer and a J-beta primer mix. Each sample yielded at least 3 million CDR3-containing paired-end reads. TCRdb called the 5' RACE reads again in MiXCR, with one record for every CDR3 protein. The table includes around 800,000 distinct CDR3 sequences, 46% detected once. The donors, aged roughly 6 to 95, were healthy Caucasians from Russia. The sequencing sample was made of blood. This TCR was sampled from a man older than 75 in good health.

The DNA for the CDR3 is TGCAGTGCTCTAGCGGGAATCTACAATGAGCAGTTCTTC. Amino acids: CSALAGIYNEQFF. The chain is built from TRBV20-1 and TRBJ2-1; 9 positions match TRBD2. With 5 bases clipped from V and 3 bases from J, the junction kept 2 bases outside the gene matches. The germline V gene has CDR1 DFQATT and CDR2 SNEGSKA (reference sequence). This CDR3 contains 13 residues.